The TCR beta chain described here comes from a study of blood T cell repertoires in COVID-19. Under the authors' procedure: Quantification of nucleated cells was approximated via reference gene primer amplification. TCRdb's copy holds only in-frame clones and misses some; the assay was immunoSEQ multiplex PCR. V and J calls and clone size come straight from that table; D and trimming were deduced from the DNA. The sample yields 150,000 to 200,000 clones, approximately 87% seen once. Sequencing was performed on peripheral blood. This TCR was recovered from a man between 18 and 29 years old with active or convalescent COVID-19.

CDR3 loop: CASTLSGTAEAFF. In nucleotides, the CDR3 is TGTGCCAGCACTTTAAGTGGGACAGCAGAAGCTTTCTTT. V and J are TRBV11-2 and TRBJ1-1, with 7 bases aligning to TRBD1. The V segment lost 7 bases and the J segment 8 bases; nucleotides outside the gene matches: 10. The germline gives CDR1 SGHAT, CDR2 FQNNGV. The CDR3 is 13 amino acids.